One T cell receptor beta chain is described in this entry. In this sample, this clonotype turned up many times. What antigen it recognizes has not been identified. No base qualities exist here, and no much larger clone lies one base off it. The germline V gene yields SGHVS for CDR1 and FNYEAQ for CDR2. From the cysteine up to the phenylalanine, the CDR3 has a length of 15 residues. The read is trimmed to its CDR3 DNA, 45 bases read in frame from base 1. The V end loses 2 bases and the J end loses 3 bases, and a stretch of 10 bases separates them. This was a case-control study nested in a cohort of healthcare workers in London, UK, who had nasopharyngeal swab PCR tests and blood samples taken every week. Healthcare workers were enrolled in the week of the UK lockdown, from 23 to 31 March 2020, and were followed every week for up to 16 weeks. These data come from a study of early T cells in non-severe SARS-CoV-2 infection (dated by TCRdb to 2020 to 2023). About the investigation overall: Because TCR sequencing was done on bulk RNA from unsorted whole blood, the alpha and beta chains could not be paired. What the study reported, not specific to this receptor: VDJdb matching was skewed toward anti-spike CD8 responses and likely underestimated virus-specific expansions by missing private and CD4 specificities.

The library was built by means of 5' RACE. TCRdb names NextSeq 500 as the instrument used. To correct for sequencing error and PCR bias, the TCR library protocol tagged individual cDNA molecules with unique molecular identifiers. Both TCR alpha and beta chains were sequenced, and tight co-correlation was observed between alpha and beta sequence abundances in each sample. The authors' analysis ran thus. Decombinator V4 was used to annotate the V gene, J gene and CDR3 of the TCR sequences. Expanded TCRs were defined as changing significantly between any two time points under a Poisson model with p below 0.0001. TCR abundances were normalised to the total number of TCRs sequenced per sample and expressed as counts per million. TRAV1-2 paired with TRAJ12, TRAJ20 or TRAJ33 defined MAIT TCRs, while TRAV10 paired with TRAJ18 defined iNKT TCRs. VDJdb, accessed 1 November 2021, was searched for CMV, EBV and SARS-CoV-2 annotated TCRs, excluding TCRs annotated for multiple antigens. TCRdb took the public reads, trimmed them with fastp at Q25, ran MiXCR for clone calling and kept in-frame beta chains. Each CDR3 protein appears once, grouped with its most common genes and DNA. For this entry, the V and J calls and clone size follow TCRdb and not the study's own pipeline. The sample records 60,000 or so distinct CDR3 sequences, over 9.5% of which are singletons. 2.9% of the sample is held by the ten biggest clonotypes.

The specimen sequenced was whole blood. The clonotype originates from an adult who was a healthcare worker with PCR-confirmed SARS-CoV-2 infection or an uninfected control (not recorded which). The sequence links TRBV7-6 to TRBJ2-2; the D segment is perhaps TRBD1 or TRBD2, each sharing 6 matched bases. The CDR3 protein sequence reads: CASSLWGADTGELFF. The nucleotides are TGTGCCAGCAGCTTATGGGGGGCGGACACCGGGGAGCTGTTTTTT.